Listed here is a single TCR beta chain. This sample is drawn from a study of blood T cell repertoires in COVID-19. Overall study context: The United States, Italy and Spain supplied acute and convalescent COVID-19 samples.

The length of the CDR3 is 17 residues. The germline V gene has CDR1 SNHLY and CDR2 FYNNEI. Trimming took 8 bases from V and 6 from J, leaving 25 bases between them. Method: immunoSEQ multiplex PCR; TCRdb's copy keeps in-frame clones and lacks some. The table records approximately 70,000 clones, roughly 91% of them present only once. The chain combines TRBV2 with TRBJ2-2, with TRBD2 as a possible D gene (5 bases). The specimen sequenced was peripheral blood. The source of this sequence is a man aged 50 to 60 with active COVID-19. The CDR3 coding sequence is TGTGCCAGCGTCTTTGGAGTAGATTTTAGCGACCCCGGGGAGCTGTTTTTT. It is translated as CASVFGVDFSDPGELFF.